The clone carrying this T cell receptor (beta chain) was recorded many times. Its antigen is currently unknown. Every donor provided around 9.3 milliliters of peripheral blood. The source of the sample is a study of blood T cells in healthy people across ages. Study results and caveats: Diversity of TCR beta correlated strongly with naive T cell percentage. Comparison with aged donors showed that long-lived donors had more naive CD4+ cells and higher diversity.

Primers used in a second PCR of about 6 to 11 cycles were a sample-barcoded 5' primer and a J-beta primer mix. Every sample gave at least 3 million paired-end reads containing CDR3. TCRdb independently ran MiXCR on the 5' RACE reads; one entry per CDR3 protein. The repertoire holds fewer than 900,000 distinct CDR3 sequences, roughly 50% seen once, with 30% to 35% in the top ten. This CDR3 region has 15 residues. Germline-derived CDR1 and CDR2 are SGHAT and FQNNGV. Trimming stripped 5 bases from V and 0 bases from J, with 13 bases between. The chain couples TRBV11-2 to TRBJ2-5; maybe TRBD2 (6 bases). Sequenced input: blood. The sequence came from a woman in her sixties in good health. The CDR3 nucleotides are TGTGCCAGCAGCCCCTCCCGGGACTACCAAGAGACCCAGTACTTC. Protein product: CASSPSRDYQETQYF. The variable domain in full, completed from reference TRBV11-2 and TRBJ2-5, reads EAGVAQSPRYKIIEKRQSVAFWCNPISGHATLYWYQQILGQGPKLLIQFQNNGVVDDSQLPKDRFSAERLKGVDSTLKIQPAKLEDSAVYLCASSPSRDYQETQYFGPGTRLLVL.